This T cell receptor beta chain was observed in a study of identical twins. One entry per CDR3 protein results from TCRdb running MiXCR on the 5' RACE reads. The sample includes about 570,000 distinct CDR3 sequences, 7.5% to 10% of them seen just once. CDR1 is SGDLS and CDR2 is YYNGEE in the germline V gene. This CDR3 comprises 15 residues. Trimming removed 4 bases from V and 0 bases from J, with 11 bases in between. This sample was shared with a second study, whose subject was yellow fever vaccine responses in identical twins.

The sample was PBMCs. This TCR was sampled from a woman between 18 and 30 years old in good health. The J gene is TRBJ2-1, the V gene TRBV9; perhaps D is TRBD1 or TRBD2 (5 bases each). Here the CDR3 DNA reads TGTGCCAGCAGCTCGGGACCTCACTCCTACAATGAGCAGTTCTTC. This codes for CASSSGPHSYNEQFF. The variable domain in full, with the rest retrieved from reference TRBV9 and TRBJ2-1, is DSGVTQTPKHLITATGQRVTLRCSPRSGDLSVYWYQQSLDQGLQFLIQYYNGEERAKGNILERFSAQQFPDLHSELNLSSLELGDSALYFCASSSGPHSYNEQFFGPGTRLTVL.